The clone carrying this TCR beta chain was observed a single time. Its specificity is not known. This entry is derived from a study of metastatic and nonmetastatic thyroid tumors. Across the whole study: Comparative analysis of repertoires was undertaken across blood and tumor or nodule tissue obtained from malignant and benign thyroid patients.

The authors' processing: A distant-metastasis classifier for papillary thyroid cancer was built using CDR3 differences across clinicopathological groups. TCRdb recomputed clones from the PCR reads via MiXCR. The V and J calls were not made by the authors but by TCRdb's processing. The table shows 14,000 or so clones, with roughly 25% occurring only once. The study's findings and limits: Patients with malignant thyroid tumors reportedly had significantly higher TCR beta diversity than those with benign nodules, in blood and tumor.

Nobody among the patients had been given any treatment before thyroid surgery. Germline values: CDR1 GTSNPN, CDR2 SVGIG (reference sequence). The CDR3 extends over 12 amino acids. Trimming pared 2 bases from V and 7 bases from J, leaving 11 bases between. V gene TRBV30 combines with J gene TRBJ1-1; no clear D. The sequence was collected from a female donor with papillary thyroid cancer or a benign thyroid nodule (not recorded which). Some clones in this sample may be carry-over from other donors' samples. Input material: tumor tissue. In DNA, the CDR3 is TGTGCCTGGAGTCGTTGGATGGGTGAAGCTTTCTTT. It encodes CAWSRWMGEAFF.